This T cell receptor beta chain was identified in a study of CXCR3-negative and CXCR3-positive naive CD8 T cells. Study-level results: When CXCR3-positive naive cells were set against CXCR3-negative naive cells, the former had more hydrophobic TRB CDR3s. Across naive subsets, surface CD5 expression was comparable, and TCR strength was inferred from properties of the TRB CDR3.

From germline, CDR1 is MNHEY and CDR2 SVGEGT. The CDR3 has 14 amino acids. UMI-labeled TRB cDNA libraries were prepared by 5' RACE. No DNA is given; TCRdb re-called the 5' RACE reads and lists each CDR3 protein once. The sample has approximately 56,000 distinct CDR3 sequences; the top ten hold 1.5%. Every CD8+ subset sample held 300,000 flow-sorted cells, done in triplicate. A CD45RO-CCR7+CD27+CD95- profile was what naive CD8+ T cells displayed. Turning to this clonotype: Its matching antigen is unknown.

This sequence was found in a human donor in good health. Some clones in this sample may be carry-over from other donors' samples. The sample was naive CXCR3- CD8+ T cells from blood. Subset here: CD45RO-CCR7+CD27+CD95- naive CD8+ T cells lacking CXCR3 (TNR3-). This chain uses TRBV6-2 or TRBV6-3 with TRBJ2-7; absent DNA, TCRdb's TRBD1 call cannot be checked. CDR3: CASKFWTGAYEQYF.